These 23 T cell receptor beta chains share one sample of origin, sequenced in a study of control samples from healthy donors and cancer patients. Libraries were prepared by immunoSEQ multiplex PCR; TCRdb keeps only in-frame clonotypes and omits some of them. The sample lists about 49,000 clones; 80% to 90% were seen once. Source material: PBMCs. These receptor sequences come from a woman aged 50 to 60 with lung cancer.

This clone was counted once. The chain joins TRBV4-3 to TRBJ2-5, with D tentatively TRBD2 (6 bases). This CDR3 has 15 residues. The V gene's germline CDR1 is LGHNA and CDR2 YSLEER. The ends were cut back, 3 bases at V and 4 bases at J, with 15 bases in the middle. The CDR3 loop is CASSQEAQGGETQYF. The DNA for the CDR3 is TGCGCCAGCAGCCAGGAGGCGCAGGGAGGAGAGACCCAGTACTTC.

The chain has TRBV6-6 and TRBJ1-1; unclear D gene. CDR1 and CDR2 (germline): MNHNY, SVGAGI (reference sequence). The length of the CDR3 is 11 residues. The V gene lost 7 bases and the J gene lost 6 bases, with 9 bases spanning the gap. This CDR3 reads CASNGGPEAFF. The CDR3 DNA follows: TGTGCCAGCAACGGCGGGCCTGAAGCTTTCTTT.

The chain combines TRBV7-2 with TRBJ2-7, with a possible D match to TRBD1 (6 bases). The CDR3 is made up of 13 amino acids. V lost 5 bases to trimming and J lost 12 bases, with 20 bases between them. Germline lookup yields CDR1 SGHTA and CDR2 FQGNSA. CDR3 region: CASSPSPRQEGYF. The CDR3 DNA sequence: TGTGCCAGCAGCCCGTCCCCCCGACAGGAAGGGTACTTC.

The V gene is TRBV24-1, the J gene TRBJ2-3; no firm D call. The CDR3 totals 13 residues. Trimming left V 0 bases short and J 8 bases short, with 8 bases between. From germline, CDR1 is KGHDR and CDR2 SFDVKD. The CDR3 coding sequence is TGTGCCACCAGTGATTTGCTTCATCCTACGCAGTATTTT. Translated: CATSDLLHPTQYF.

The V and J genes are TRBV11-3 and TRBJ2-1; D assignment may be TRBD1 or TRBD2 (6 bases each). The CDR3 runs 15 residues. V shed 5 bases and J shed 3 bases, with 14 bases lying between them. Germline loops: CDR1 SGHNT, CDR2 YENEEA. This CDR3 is CASSRGGGGYNEQFF. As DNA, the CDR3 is TGTGCCAGCAGCCGAGGTGGAGGGGGCTACAATGAGCAGTTCTTC.

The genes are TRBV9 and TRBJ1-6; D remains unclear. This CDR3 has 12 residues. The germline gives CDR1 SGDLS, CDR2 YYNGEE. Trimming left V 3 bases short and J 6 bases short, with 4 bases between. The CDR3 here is CASSALNSPLHF. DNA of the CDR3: TGTGCCAGCAGCGCCCTTAATTCACCCCTCCACTTT.

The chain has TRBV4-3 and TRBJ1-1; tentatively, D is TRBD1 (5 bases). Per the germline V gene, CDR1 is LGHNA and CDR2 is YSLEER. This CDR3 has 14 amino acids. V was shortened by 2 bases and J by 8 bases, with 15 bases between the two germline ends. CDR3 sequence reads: CASSQSLAGTEAFF. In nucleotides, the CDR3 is TGCGCCAGCAGCCAATCCCTCGCCGGGACGGAAGCTTTCTTT.

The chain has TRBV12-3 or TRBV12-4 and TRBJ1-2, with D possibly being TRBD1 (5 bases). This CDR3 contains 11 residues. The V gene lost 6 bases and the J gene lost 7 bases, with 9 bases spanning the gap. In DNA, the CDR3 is TGTGCCAGCAGGAATAGGGGTGGCTACACCTTC. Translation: CASRNRGGYTF.

In nucleotides, the CDR3 is TGTGCCAGCAGCTTGGATTCAGGCCCCATCCGCGGGGGGGACACTGAAGCTTTCTTT. Its protein is CASSLDSGPIRGGDTEAFF. The gene calls are TRBV5-6 and TRBJ1-1, with D possibly matching TRBD1 (5 bases). CDR1 and CDR2 (germline): SGHDT, YYEEEE. This CDR3 has 19 amino acids. V was clipped by 0 bases and J by 3 bases, with 24 bases between them.

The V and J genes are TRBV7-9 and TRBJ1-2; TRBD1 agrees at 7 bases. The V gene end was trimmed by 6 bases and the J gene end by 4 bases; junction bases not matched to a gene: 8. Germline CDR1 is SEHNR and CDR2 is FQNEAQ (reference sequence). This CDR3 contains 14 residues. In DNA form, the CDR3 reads TGTGCCAGCAGTTGGGACAGTCGGAGCTATGGCTACACCTTC. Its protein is CASSWDSRSYGYTF.

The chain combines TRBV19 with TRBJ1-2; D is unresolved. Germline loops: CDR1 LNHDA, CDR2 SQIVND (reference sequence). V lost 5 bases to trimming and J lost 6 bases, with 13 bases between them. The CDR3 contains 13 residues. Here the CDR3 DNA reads TGTGCCAGTAGTTTTACAGTATACGATGGCTACACCTTC. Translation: CASSFTVYDGYTF.

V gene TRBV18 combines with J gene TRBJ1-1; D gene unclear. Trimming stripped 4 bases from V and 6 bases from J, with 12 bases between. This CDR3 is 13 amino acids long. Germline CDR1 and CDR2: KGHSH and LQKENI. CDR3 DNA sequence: TGTGCCAGCTCACGTAAGGACTCGGCTGAAGCTTTCTTT. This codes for CASSRKDSAEAFF.

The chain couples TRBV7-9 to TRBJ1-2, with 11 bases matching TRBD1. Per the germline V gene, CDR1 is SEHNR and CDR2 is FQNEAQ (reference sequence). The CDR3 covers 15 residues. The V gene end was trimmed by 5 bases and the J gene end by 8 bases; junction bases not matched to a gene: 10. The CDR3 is CASSHSDRGLEGYTF. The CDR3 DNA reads TGTGCCAGCAGCCACTCGGACAGGGGGCTAGAAGGCTACACCTTC.

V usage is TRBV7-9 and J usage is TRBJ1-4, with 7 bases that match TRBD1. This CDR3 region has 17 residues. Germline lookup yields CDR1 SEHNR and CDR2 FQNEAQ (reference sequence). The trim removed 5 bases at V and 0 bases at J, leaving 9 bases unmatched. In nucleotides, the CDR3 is TGTGCCAGCAGCCGCATGACAGGGACTGCAACTAATGAAAAACTGTTTTTT. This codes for CASSRMTGTATNEKLFF.

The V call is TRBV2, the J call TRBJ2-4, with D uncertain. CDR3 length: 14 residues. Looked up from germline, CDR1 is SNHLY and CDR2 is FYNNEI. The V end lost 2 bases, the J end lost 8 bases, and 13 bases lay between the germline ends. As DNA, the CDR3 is TGTGCCAGCAGTGAACGGCTTGGGCAGCACATTCAGTACTTC. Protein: CASSERLGQHIQYF.

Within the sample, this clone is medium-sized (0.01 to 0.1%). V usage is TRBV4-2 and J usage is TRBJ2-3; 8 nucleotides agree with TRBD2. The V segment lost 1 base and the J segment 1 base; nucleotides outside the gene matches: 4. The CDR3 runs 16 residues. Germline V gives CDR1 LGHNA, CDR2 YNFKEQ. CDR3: CASSQGSGVRTDTQYF. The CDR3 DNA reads TGTGCCAGCAGCCAAGGTAGCGGGGTTCGCACAGATACGCAGTATTTT.

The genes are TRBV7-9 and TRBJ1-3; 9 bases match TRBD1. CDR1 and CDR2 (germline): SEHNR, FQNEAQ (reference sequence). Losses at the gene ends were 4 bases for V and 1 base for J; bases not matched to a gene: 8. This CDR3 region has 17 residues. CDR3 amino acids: CASSSYTGTGSGNTIYF. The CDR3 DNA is TGTGCCAGCAGCTCATACACCGGGACAGGGTCTGGAAACACCATATATTTT.

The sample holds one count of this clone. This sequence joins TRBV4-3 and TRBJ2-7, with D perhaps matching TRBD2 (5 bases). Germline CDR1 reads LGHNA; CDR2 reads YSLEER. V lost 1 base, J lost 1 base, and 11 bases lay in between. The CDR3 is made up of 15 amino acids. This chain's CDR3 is CASSQGFGGSYEQYF. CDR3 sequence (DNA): TGCGCCAGCAGCCAAGGGTTCGGAGGTTCCTACGAGCAGTACTTC.

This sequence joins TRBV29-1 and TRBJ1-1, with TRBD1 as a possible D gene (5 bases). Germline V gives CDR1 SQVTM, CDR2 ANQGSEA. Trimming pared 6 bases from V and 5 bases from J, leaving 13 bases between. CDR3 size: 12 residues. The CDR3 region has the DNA TGCAGCGTGGGACGGTGGGGGACTGAAGCTTTCTTT. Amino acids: CSVGRWGTEAFF.

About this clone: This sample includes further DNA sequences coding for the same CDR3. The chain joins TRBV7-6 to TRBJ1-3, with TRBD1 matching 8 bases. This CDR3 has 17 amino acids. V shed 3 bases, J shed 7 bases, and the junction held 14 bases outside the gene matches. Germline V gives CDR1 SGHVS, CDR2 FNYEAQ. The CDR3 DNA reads TGTGCCAGCAGCTTCCAGGGGGCAGGGGTGGGGCGGAACACCATATATTTT. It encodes CASSFQGAGVGRNTIYF.

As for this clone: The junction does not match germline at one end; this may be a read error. The CDR3 is CASSLNYGRFTDTQYF. The DNA for the CDR3 is TGTGCCAGCAGTTTAAATTACGGAAGATTCACAGATACGCAGTATTTT. The chain employs TRBV7-3 and TRBJ2-3; D gene ambiguous. The CDR3 runs 16 residues. The germline V gene encodes CDR1 SGHTA and CDR2 FQGTGA.

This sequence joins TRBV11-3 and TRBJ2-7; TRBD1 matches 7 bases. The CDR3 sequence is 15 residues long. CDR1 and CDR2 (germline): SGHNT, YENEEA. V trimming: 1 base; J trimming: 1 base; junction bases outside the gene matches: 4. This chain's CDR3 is CASSLVAGGSYEQYF. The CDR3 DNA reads TGTGCCAGCAGCTTAGTAGCAGGGGGTTCCTACGAGCAGTACTTC.

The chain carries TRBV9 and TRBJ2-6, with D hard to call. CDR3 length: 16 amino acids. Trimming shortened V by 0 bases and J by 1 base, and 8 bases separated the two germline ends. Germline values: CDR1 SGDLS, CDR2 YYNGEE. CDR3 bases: TGTGCCAGCAGCGTAGCTGTTCAATCTGGGGCCAACGTCCTGACTTTC. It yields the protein CASSVAVQSGANVLTF.